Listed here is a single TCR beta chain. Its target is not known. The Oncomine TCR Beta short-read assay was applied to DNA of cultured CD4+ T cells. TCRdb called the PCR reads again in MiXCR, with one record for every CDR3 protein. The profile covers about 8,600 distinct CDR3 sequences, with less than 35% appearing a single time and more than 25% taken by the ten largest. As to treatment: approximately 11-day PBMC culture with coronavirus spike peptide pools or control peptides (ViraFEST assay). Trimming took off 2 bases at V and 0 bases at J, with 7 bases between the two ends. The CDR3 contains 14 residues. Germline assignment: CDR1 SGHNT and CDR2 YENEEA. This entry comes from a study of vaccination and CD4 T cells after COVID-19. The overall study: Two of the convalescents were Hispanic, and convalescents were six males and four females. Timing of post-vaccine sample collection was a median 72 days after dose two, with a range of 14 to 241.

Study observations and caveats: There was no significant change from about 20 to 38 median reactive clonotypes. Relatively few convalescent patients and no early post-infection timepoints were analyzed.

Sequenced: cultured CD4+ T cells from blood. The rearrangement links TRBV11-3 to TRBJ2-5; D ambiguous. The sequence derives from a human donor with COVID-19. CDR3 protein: CASSLRQDQETQYF. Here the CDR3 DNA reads TGTGCCAGCAGCTTACGTCAGGACCAAGAGACCCAGTACTTC.